One and the same sample provided the 13 T cell receptor beta chains below, sequenced in a study of early T cells in non-severe SARS-CoV-2 infection. TCRdb reprocessed the 5' RACE reads via MiXCR and lists one record per CDR3 protein. The table records 50,000 to 65,000 distinct CDR3 sequences, over 10% of them present only once. Source material: whole blood. All receptors come from an adult who was a healthcare worker with PCR-confirmed SARS-CoV-2 infection or an uninfected control (not recorded which).

This chain links TRBV29-1 with TRBJ1-2; D might be TRBD1 (6 bases). Trimming removed 1 base from V and 6 bases from J, with 9 bases in between. The length of the CDR3 is 12 residues. The germline gives CDR1 SQVTM, CDR2 ANQGSEA. The CDR3 protein is CSVEVRDNGYTF. Here the CDR3 DNA reads TGCAGCGTTGAAGTAAGGGACAATGGCTACACCTTC.

This clonotype was recorded many times. V gene TRBV29-1 combines with J gene TRBJ2-7, with D possibly being TRBD1 (6 bases). This CDR3 has 12 amino acids. Deletions cut 7 bases from V and 3 bases from J, with 13 bases between. Germline V gene sequence: CDR1 SQVTM, CDR2 ANQGSEA. CDR3 nucleotide sequence: TGCAGCGCCGCCGGACAGCACTACGAGCAGTACTTC. This encodes CSAAGQHYEQYF.

This clonotype was counted a few times. The V gene is TRBV20-1, the J gene TRBJ2-5; 11 bases agree with TRBD2. The CDR3 spans 16 residues. V lost 0 bases to trimming and J lost 2 bases; unmatched junction nucleotides: 5. The V gene's germline CDR1 is DFQATT and CDR2 SNEGSKA (reference sequence). CDR3 sequence (DNA): TGCAGTGCTAGAGAGCTACTAGCGGGGGATCAAGAGACCCAGTACTTC. Its protein product is CSARELLAGDQETQYF.

This clonotype was observed a few times. The V and J genes are TRBV5-1 and TRBJ1-1; 8 bases agree with TRBD1. Germline V gene data show CDR1 as SGHRS and CDR2 as YFSETQ. The trim removed 0 bases at V and 3 bases at J, leaving 7 bases unmatched. The CDR3 totals 16 residues. The CDR3 loop reads CASSLERAGGDTEAFF. CDR3 sequence (DNA): TGCGCCAGCAGCTTGGAGCGGGCAGGGGGCGACACTGAAGCTTTCTTT.

The genes are TRBV7-6 and TRBJ1-4; TRBD1 is a possible D gene (5 bases). CDR3 size: 15 residues. The germline V and J ends were trimmed by 0 bases and 5 bases, with 10 bases remaining between them. Germline CDR1 SGHVS, CDR2 FNYEAQ. The CDR3 DNA is TGTGCCAGCAGCTTAGCTGAGGGGTCCAATGAAAAACTGTTTTTT. It codes for CASSLAEGSNEKLFF.

This clonotype was seen a handful of times. The chain is built from TRBV6-6 and TRBJ2-7, with D hard to call. Per germline, CDR1 MNHNY and CDR2 SVGAGI (reference sequence). V was pared by 0 bases and J by 0 bases, with 12 bases between. CDR3 length: 16 amino acids. CDR3 bases: TGTGCCAGCAGTTACTCCAGACCCGCCAGCTCCTACGAGCAGTACTTC. It is translated as CASSYSRPASSYEQYF.

The genes are TRBV6-6 and TRBJ2-1; tentatively, D is TRBD2 (5 bases). Germline CDR1 and CDR2: MNHNY and SVGAGI (reference sequence). The CDR3 totals 15 residues. V was cut by 0 bases and J by 4 bases, with 10 bases left in between. Here the CDR3 DNA reads TGTGCCAGCAGTTACTCGGACCGGGAATACAATGAGCAGTTCTTC. It is translated as CASSYSDREYNEQFF.

This clonotype was counted many times. The rearrangement links TRBV29-1 to TRBJ1-3; D may be TRBD1 (5 bases). Looked up from germline, CDR1 is SQVTM and CDR2 is ANQGSEA. The CDR3 is 12 amino acids. V was trimmed by 2 bases and J by 7 bases, leaving 9 bases between them. Here the CDR3 reads CSVERRANTIYF. The CDR3 nucleotides are TGCAGCGTTGAACGCAGGGCGAACACCATATATTTT.

This clonotype showed up just a few times. CDR3 in DNA: TGTGCCAGCAGTTTGTACACTGAAGCTTTCTTT. Amino acids: CASSLYTEAFF. The chain uses TRBV6-2 or TRBV6-3 and TRBJ1-1, with D unclear. The CDR3 sequence is 11 residues long. Trimming removed 4 bases at V and 3 bases at J, with 3 bases between. Germline CDR1 is MNHEY and CDR2 is SVGEGT.

The table lists this clonotype with many counts. The chain is built from TRBV24-1 and TRBJ2-1; a weak D match, TRBD2 (7 bases). This CDR3 is built from 15 residues. Germline V CDR1 and CDR2: KGHDR, SFDVKD. Deletions cut 3 bases from V and 2 bases from J, with 10 bases between. DNA of the CDR3: TGTGCCACCAGTGATAGGGGGGGTCCCTACAATGAGCAGTTCTTC. As protein: CATSDRGGPYNEQFF.

This clonotype was seen ten or more times. The chain recombines TRBV6-5 with TRBJ2-7; 7 bases fit TRBD1. Trimming cost V 6 bases and J 3 bases; bases outside gene matches: 5. The germline V gene has CDR1 MNHEY and CDR2 SVGAGI. The CDR3 has 13 residues. CDR3 in amino acids: CASSHRDSYEQYF. As DNA, the CDR3 is TGTGCCAGCAGCCACCGGGACAGCTACGAGCAGTACTTC.

The gene calls are TRBV7-2 and TRBJ2-7; D is ambiguous. Germline V gene lookup returns CDR1 SGHTA and CDR2 FQGNSA. V dropped 3 bases and J dropped 0 bases, with 12 bases sitting between them. The CDR3 contains 15 residues. The CDR3 protein is CASSFRLLSSYEQYF. CDR3 nucleotide sequence: TGTGCCAGCAGCTTTCGACTCCTTAGCTCCTACGAGCAGTACTTC. Full variable domain (remainder filled in from reference TRBV7-2 and TRBJ2-7): GAGVSQSPSNKVTEKGKDVELRCDPISGHTALYWYRQSLGQGLEFLIYFQGNSAPDKSGLPSDRFSAERTGGSVSTLTIQRTQQEDSAVYLCASSFRLLSSYEQYFGPGTRLTVT.

This clonotype was picked up many times. V usage is TRBV6-2 or TRBV6-3 and J usage is TRBJ1-1; no clear D gene. The CDR3 contains 18 residues. Per the germline V gene, CDR1 is MNHEY and CDR2 is SVGEGT. V lost 7 bases to trimming and J lost 0 bases, with 24 bases between them. CDR3 loop: CASTQPPRPVKMNTEAFF. Here the CDR3 DNA reads TGTGCCAGCACCCAACCTCCCCGGCCAGTAAAGATGAACACTGAAGCTTTCTTT.